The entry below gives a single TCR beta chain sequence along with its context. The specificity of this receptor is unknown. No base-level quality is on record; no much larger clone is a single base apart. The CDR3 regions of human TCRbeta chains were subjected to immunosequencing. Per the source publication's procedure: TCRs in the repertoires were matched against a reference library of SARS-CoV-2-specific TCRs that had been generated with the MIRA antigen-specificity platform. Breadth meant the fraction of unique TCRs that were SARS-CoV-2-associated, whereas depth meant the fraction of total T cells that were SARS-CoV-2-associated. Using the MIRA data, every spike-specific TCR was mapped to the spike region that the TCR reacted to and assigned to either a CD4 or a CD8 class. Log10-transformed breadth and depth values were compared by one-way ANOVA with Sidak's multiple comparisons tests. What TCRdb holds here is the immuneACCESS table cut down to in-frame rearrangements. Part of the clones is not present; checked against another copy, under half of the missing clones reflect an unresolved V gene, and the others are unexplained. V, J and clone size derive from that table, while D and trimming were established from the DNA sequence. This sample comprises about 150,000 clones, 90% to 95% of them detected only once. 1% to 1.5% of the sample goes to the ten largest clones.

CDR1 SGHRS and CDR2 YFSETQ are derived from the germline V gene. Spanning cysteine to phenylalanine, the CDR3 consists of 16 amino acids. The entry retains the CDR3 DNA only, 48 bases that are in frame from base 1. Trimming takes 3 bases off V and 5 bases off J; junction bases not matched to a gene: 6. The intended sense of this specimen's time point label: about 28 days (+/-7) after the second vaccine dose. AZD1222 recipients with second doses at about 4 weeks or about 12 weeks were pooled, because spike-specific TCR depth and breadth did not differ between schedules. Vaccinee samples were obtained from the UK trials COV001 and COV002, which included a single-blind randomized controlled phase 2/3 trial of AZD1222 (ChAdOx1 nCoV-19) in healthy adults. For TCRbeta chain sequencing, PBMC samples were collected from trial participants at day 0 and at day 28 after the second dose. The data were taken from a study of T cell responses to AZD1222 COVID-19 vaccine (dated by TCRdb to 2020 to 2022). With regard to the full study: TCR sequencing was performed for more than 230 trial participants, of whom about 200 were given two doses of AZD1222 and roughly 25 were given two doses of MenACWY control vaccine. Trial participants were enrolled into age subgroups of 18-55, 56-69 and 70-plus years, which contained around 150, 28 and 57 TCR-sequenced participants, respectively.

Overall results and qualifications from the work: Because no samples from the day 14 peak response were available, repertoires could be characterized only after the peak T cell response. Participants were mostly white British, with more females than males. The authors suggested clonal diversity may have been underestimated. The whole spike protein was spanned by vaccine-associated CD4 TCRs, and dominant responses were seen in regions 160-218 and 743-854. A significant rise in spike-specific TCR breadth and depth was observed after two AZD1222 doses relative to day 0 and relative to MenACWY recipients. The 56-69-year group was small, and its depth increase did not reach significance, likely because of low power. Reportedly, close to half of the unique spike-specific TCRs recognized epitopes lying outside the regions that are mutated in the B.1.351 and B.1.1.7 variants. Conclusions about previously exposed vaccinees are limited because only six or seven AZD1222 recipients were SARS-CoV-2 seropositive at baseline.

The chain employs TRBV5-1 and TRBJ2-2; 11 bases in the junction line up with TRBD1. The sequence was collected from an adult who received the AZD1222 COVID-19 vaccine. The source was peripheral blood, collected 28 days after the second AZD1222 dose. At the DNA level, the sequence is TGCGCCAGCAGCTCCGGACAGGGGGCGCGGACCGGGGAGCTGTTTTTT. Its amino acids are CASSSGQGARTGELFF.